These 10 T cell receptor beta chains were all obtained from the same sample, sequenced in a study of blood T cell repertoires in COVID-19. Produced via immunoSEQ multiplex PCR; TCRdb's table is partial and in-frame only. The data contain about 210,000 clones, approximately 81% of them singletons. The sample was PBMCs or T cells enriched from blood (not recorded which). These receptor sequences come from a woman aged 45 to 65 with acute COVID-19.

The rearrangement joins TRBV2 to TRBJ1-5; D possibly corresponds to TRBD1 (6 bases). Per germline, CDR1 SNHLY and CDR2 FYNNEI. The CDR3 totals 15 residues. Deletions cut 6 bases from V and 9 bases from J, with 21 bases between. CDR3 coding DNA: TGTGCCAGCAGGGATAGAACAGGGCTGGGTGGGCCCCAGCATTTT. This gives the protein CASRDRTGLGGPQHF.

V usage is TRBV9 and J usage is TRBJ1-2; 7 bases align to TRBD1. V shed 3 bases and J 1 base; nucleotides not matched to a gene: 6. Germline V gene sequence: CDR1 SGDLS, CDR2 YYNGEE. The CDR3 totals 15 residues. As DNA, the CDR3 is TGTGCCAGCAGCGCCAGGACAGGAATTAACTATGGCTACACCTTC. Translating gives CASSARTGINYGYTF.

The V call is TRBV14, the J call TRBJ1-6; unclear D gene. With 6 bases removed from V and 0 bases from J, the gap between germline ends came to 9 bases. The CDR3 totals 15 residues. Germline-derived CDR1 and CDR2 are SGHDN and FVKESK. CDR3 region: CASSTASSYNSPLHF. The CDR3 DNA reads as TGTGCCAGCAGTACCGCGAGCTCCTATAATTCACCCCTCCACTTT.

The genes are TRBV28 and TRBJ2-4, with a tentative D call TRBD1 (5 bases). Germline CDR1 is MDHEN and CDR2 is SYDVKM. CDR3 length: 13 amino acids. V lost 6 bases to trimming and J lost 2 bases, with 8 bases between them. The CDR3 DNA sequence: TGTGCCAGCAGCGGACATACCAAAAACATTCAGTACTTC. Its protein is CASSGHTKNIQYF.

The CDR3 nucleotides are TGTGCCAGCAGTCCCCTCCTCCTGCAGGGATCCTACGAGCAGTACTTC. Translating it yields CASSPLLLQGSYEQYF. The chain recombines TRBV6-2 or TRBV6-3 with TRBJ2-7, with D perhaps TRBD1 (5 bases). Trimming removed 5 bases from V and 1 base from J, with 18 bases in between. This CDR3 is 16 amino acids long. Germline CDR1 is MNHEY and CDR2 is SVGEGT.

The chain combines TRBV10-1 with TRBJ1-5; D remains unclear. The CDR3 is 16 amino acids. Trimming took off 2 bases at V and 5 bases at J, with 16 bases between the two ends. The germline V gene has CDR1 WNHNN and CDR2 SYGVQD (reference sequence). CDR3 in DNA: TGCGCCAGCAGTGAGGTAGCATTCCGCTGCTATCAGCCCCAGCATTTT. Encoded protein: CASSEVAFRCYQPQHF.

This chain uses TRBV7-8 with TRBJ2-1; no clear D gene. The CDR3 spans 14 residues. Germline V gene sequence: CDR1 SGHVS, CDR2 FQNEAQ. V was pared by 10 bases and J by 3 bases, with 16 bases between. The CDR3: CATAGPPVYNEQFF. CDR3 DNA sequence: TGTGCCACCGCAGGTCCCCCGGTCTACAATGAGCAGTTCTTC.

This clone occurred a few times. The CDR3 DNA reads as TGTGCCAGCCTCCTAGTCAATGAGCAGTTCTTC. Its translation is CASLLVNEQFF. The gene calls are TRBV12-3 or TRBV12-4 and TRBJ2-1; the D is unclear. V was clipped by 8 bases and J by 6 bases, with 8 bases between them. This CDR3 comprises 11 residues.

The chain carries TRBV18 and TRBJ1-1, with 7 bases that match TRBD1. This CDR3 is built from 15 residues. The trim removed 3 bases at V and 0 bases at J, leaving 4 bases unmatched. CDR1 KGHSH and CDR2 LQKENI come from the germline V gene. CDR3: CASSPQGGLNTEAFF. In nucleotides, the CDR3 is TGTGCCAGCTCACCGCAAGGGGGCCTGAACACTGAAGCTTTCTTT.

This clone was observed a handful of times. This sequence joins TRBV27 and TRBJ2-3; 8 bases map to TRBD2. The V gene's germline CDR1 is MNHEY and CDR2 SMNVEV (reference sequence). This CDR3 is built from 16 residues. The V segment lost 2 bases and the J segment 2 bases; nucleotides outside the gene matches: 6. CDR3 residues: CASSLTSGEFTDTQYF. CDR3 in DNA: TGTGCCAGCAGTTTAACTAGCGGCGAATTCACAGATACGCAGTATTTT.